One T cell receptor (beta chain) is described in this entry. Sequencing used immunoSEQ multiplex PCR; TCRdb keeps in-frame clones, though not all of them. The table lists about 31,000 clones, around nine tenths of them singletons. The germline V and J ends were trimmed by 6 bases and 2 bases, with 15 bases remaining between them. Germline CDR1 is MDHEN and CDR2 is SYDVKM. The CDR3 contains 15 residues. The sample comes from a study of OX40 agonist ivuxolimab in advanced cancers. This rearrangement joins TRBV28 to TRBJ2-3; tentatively, D is TRBD1 or TRBD2 (5 bases each). The sample in question was CD4+ or CD8+ T cells sorted from blood, obtained in a trial of the OX40 agonist ivuxolimab. This clonotype was sampled from an adult with an advanced solid tumor such as melanoma, head and neck, liver or kidney cancer. The DNA for the CDR3 is TGTGCCAGCAGCCTGACGGGGCGGGCCACAGATACGCAGTATTTT. Protein product: CASSLTGRATDTQYF.